This record concerns one TCR beta chain sequence. From blood CD8+ and CD4+ T cells, TCR beta sequences were generated. The control participants were healthy donors, and these controls were matched with respect to both age and sex. The sample comes from a study of CD8 T cells in Susac syndrome. Germline lookup yields CDR1 SGDLS and CDR2 YYNGEE. V was cut by 0 bases and J by 13 bases, with 8 bases left in between. This CDR3 spans 12 amino acids. The RNA, about 0.5 to 1 ug, was put through reverse transcription using random hexamers. The amplification used immunoSEQ multiplex PCR on TCR beta CDR3; it spanned 54 Vbeta and 13 Jbeta. TCRdb itself ran the immunoSEQ multiplex PCR reads through MiXCR, one entry per CDR3 protein. The data show roughly 150,000 distinct CDR3 sequences, approximately 90% seen once.

The rearrangement links TRBV9 to TRBJ1-6, with a weak D call TRBD1 (5 bases). The source of this sequence is a human donor in good health. Sequenced: CD4+ T cells from PBMCs. The CDR3 region is CASSVEAGPLHF. In nucleotides, the CDR3 is TGTGCCAGCAGCGTAGAGGCAGGGCCCCTCCACTTT.